This T cell receptor (beta chain) was identified during a study of blood T cells in healthy people across ages. Concerning this clonotype itself: Its matching antigen is unknown.

Primed by a sample-barcoded 5' primer and a J-beta primer mix, a second PCR proceeded for 7 to 11 cycles. TCRdb re-called the 5' RACE reads through MiXCR, storing one row per CDR3 protein. There are about 680,000 distinct CDR3 sequences in the sample; 49% occur only once, and 30% to 40% lies in the top ten. The CDR3 has 15 amino acids. Germline V gene data show CDR1 as SGHTA and CDR2 as FQGTGA. The V segment lost 4 bases and the J segment 4 bases; nucleotides outside the gene matches: 8. There were healthy Caucasian individuals from Russia, aged roughly 6 to 100, serving as donors. Study observations and caveats: With donor CMV status unknown, expanded clonotype changes were possibly confounded.

What was sequenced was blood. The receptor comes from a woman in her sixties in good health. The chain has TRBV7-3 and TRBJ2-3; the match to TRBD1 covers 7 bases. CDR3 residues: CASSSQGISSDTQYF. Written as DNA, the CDR3 is TGTGCCAGCAGCTCACAGGGGATCTCTTCAGATACGCAGTATTTT.